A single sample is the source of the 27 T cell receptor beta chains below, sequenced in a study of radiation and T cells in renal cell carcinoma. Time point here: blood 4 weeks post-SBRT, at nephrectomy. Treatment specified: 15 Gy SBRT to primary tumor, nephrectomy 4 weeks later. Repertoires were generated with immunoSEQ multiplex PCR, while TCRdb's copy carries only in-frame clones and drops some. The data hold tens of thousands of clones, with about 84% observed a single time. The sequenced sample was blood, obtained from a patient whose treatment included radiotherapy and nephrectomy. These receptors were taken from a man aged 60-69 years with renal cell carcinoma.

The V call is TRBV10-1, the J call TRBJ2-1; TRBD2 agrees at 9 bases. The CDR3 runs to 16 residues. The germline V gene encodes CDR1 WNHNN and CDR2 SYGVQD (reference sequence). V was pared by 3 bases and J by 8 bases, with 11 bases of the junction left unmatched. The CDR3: CASSDIGTSMYDEQFF. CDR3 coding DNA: TGCGCCAGCAGTGATATAGGGACTAGCATGTACGATGAGCAGTTCTTC.

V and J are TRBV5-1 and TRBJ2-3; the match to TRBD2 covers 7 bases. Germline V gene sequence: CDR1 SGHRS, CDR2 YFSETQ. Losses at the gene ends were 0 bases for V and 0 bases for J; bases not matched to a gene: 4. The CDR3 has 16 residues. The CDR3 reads CASSLGGLLSTDTQYF. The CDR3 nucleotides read TGCGCCAGCAGCTTGGGGGGACTACTTAGCACAGATACGCAGTATTTT.

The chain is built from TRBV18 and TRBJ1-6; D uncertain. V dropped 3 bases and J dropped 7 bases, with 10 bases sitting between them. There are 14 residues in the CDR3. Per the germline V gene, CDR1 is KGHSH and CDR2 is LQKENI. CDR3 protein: CASSPTTGNSPLHF. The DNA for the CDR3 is TGTGCCAGCTCACCCACGACGGGCAATTCACCCCTCCACTTT.

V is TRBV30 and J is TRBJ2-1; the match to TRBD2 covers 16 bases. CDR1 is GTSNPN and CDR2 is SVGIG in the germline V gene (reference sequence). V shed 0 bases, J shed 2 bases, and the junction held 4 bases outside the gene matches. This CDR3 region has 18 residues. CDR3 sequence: CAWSVGTSGRVAYNEQFF. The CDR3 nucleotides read TGTGCCTGGAGTGTTGGGACTAGCGGGAGGGTGGCCTACAATGAGCAGTTCTTC.

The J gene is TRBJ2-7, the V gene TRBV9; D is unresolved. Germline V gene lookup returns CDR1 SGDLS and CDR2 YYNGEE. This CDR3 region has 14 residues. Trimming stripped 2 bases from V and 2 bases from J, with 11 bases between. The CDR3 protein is CASSVIGNTYEQYF. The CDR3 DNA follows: TGTGCCAGCAGCGTCATTGGAAACACCTACGAGCAGTACTTC.

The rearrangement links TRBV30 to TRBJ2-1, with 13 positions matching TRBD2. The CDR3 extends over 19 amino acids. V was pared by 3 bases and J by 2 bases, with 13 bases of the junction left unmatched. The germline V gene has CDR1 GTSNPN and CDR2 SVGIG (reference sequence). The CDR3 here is CAWRPPTSGRFDAYNEQFF. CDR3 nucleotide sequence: TGTGCCTGGAGACCCCCGACTAGCGGGAGGTTTGATGCCTACAATGAGCAGTTCTTC.

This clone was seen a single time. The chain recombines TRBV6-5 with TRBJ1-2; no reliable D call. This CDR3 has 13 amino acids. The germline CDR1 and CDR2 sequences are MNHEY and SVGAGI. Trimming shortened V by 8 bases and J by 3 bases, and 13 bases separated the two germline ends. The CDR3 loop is CASSPGSDYGYTF. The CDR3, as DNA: TGTGCCAGCTCACCCGGGTCTGACTATGGCTACACCTTC.

CDR3 residues: CSVRTGHPNYGYTF. As DNA, the CDR3 is TGCAGCGTAAGGACAGGCCACCCCAACTATGGCTACACCTTC. This chain links TRBV29-1 with TRBJ1-2; 7 positions match TRBD1. Germline V lookup: CDR1 SQVTM, CDR2 ANQGSEA. The V and J ends lost 6 bases and 2 bases, in that order; junction bases with no gene match: 9. CDR3 size: 14 residues.

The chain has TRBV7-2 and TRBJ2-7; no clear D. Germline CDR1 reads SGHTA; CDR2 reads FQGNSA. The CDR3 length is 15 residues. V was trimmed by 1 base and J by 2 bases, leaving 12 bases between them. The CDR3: CASSLGPGDTYEQYF. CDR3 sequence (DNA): TGTGCCAGCAGCTTAGGGCCAGGAGATACCTACGAGCAGTACTTC.

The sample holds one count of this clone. The CDR3 is CASSQRWTGNNEQFF. In nucleotides, the CDR3 is TGTGCCAGCAGCCAGAGATGGACAGGGAACAATGAGCAGTTCTTC. This sequence joins TRBV14 and TRBJ2-1, with 8 bases fitting TRBD1. Germline loops: CDR1 SGHDN, CDR2 FVKESK. The CDR3 sequence is 15 residues long. Trimming cost V 3 bases and J 5 bases; bases outside gene matches: 6.

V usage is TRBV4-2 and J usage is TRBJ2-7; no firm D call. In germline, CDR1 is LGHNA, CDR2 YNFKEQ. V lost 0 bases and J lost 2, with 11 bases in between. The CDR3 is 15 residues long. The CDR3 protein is CASSQDPGRPYEQYF. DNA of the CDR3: TGTGCCAGCAGCCAAGATCCCGGGCGCCCCTACGAGCAGTACTTC.

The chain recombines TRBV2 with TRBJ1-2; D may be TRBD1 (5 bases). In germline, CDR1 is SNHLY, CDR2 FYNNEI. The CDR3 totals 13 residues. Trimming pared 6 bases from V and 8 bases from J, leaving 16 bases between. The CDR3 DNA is TGTGCCAGCAGGAGGGGTCAGGTTAGCGGCTACACCTTC. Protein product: CASRRGQVSGYTF.

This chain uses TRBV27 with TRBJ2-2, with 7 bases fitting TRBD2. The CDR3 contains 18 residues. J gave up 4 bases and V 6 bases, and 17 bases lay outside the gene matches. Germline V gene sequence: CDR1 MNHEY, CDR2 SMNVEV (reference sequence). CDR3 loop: CASRSTTSYSSPTGELFF. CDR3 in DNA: TGTGCCAGCAGATCCACGACTAGCTACTCCTCCCCCACCGGGGAGCTGTTTTTT.

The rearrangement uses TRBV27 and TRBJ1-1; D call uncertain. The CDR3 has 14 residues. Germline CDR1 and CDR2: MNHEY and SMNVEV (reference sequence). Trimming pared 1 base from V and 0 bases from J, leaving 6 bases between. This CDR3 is CASSLYSLNTEAFF. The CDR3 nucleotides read TGTGCCAGCAGTTTATACAGTCTGAACACTGAAGCTTTCTTT.

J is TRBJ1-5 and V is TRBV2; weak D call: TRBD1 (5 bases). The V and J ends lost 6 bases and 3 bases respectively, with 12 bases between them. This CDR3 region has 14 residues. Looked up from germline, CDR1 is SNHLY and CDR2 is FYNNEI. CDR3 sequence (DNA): TGTGCCAGCAGACCAGGGACCTTCAATCAGCCCCAGCATTTT. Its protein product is CASRPGTFNQPQHF.

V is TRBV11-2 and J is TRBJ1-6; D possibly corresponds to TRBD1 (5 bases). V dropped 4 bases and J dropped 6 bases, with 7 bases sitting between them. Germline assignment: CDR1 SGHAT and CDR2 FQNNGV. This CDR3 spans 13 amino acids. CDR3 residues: CASSSDSNSPLHF. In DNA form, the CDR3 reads TGTGCCAGCAGCTCCGACAGTAATTCACCCCTCCACTTT.

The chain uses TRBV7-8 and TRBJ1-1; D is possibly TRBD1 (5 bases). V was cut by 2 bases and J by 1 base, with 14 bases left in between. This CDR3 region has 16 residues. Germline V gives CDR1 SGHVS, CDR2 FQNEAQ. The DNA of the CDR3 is TGTGCCAGCAGCTTAAGGGACGGACAAACGAACACTGAAGCTTTCTTT. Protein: CASSLRDGQTNTEAFF. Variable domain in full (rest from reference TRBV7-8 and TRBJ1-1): GAGVSQSPRYKVAKRGQDVALRCDPISGHVSLFWYQQALGQGPEFLTYFQNEAQLDKSGLPSDRFFAERPEGSVSTLKIQRTQQEDSAVYLCASSLRDGQTNTEAFFGQGTRLTVV.

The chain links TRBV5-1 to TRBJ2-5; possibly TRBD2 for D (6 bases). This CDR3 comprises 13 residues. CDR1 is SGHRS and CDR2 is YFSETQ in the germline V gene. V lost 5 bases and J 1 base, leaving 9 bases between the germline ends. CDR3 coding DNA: TGCGCCAGCAGTGGGGAGGCCCAAGAGACCCAGTACTTC. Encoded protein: CASSGEAQETQYF.

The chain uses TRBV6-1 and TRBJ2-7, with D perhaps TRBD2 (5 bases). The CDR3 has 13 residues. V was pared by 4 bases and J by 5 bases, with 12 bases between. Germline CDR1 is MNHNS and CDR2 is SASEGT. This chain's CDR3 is CASSVRLAHEQYF. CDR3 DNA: TGTGCCAGCAGTGTAAGGCTAGCCCACGAGCAGTACTTC.

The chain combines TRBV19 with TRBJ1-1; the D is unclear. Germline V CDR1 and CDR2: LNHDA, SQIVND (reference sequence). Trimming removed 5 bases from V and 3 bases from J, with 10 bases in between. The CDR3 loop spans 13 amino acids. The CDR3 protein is CASSPRRYTEAFF. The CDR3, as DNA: TGTGCCAGTAGTCCTAGACGGTACACTGAAGCTTTCTTT.

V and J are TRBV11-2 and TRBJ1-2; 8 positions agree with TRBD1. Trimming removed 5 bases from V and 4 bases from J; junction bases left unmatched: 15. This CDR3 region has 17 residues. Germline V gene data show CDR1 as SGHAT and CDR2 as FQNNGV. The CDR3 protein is CASSLNPRDRSGYGYTF. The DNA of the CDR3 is TGTGCCAGCAGCCTAAATCCCCGGGACAGGTCCGGCTATGGCTACACCTTC.

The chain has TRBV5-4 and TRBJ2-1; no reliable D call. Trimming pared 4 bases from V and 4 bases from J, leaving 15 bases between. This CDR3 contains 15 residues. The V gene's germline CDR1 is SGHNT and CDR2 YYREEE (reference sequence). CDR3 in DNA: TGTGCCAGCAGCCGCGATAGCCCAACTTACAATGAGCAGTTCTTC. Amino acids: CASSRDSPTYNEQFF.

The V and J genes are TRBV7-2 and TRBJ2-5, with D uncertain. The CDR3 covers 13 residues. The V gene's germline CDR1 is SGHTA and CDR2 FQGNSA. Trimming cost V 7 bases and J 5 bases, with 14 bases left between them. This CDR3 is CASTINRVETQYF. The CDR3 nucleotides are TGTGCCAGCACCATAAACCGGGTGGAGACCCAGTACTTC.

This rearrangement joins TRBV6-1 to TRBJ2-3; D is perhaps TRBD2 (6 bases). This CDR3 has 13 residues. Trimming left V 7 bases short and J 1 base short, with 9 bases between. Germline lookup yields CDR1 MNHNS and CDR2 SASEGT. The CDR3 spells CASTPGGTDTQYF. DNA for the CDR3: TGTGCCAGCACCCCGGGGGGCACAGATACGCAGTATTTT.

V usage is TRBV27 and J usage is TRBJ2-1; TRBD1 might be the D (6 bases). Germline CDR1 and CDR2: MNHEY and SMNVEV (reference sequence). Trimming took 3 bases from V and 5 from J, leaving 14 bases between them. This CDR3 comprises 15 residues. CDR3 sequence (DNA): TGTGCCAGCAGTTTTGGGGCAGGGGATAACAATGAGCAGTTCTTC. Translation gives CASSFGAGDNNEQFF.

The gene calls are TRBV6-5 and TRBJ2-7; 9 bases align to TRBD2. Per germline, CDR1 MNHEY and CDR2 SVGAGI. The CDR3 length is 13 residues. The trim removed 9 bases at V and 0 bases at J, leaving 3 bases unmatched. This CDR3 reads CASKREDSYEQYF. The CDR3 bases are TGTGCCAGTAAGCGGGAGGACTCCTACGAGCAGTACTTC.

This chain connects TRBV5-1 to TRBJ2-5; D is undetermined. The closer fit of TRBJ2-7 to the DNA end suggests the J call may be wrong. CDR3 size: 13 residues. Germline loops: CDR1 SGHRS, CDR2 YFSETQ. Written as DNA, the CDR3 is TGCGCCAGCAGCCCCTTTGGTGGGTACGAGCAGTACTTC. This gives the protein CASSPFGGYEQYF.